One sample yielded the 20 T cell receptor beta chains listed below, sequenced in a study of somatic mutations in cytotoxic T cells in rheumatoid arthritis. The assay was immunoSEQ multiplex PCR, and TCRdb's table has in-frame clones only and misses some. The table includes over 10,000 clones, 74% detected once. The sequencing sample was made of CD8+ T cells sorted from blood. Source of these receptors: a woman in her forties in good health.

The chain has TRBV19 and TRBJ1-1, with no clear D. V was clipped by 2 bases and J by 3 bases, with 10 bases between them. The germline V gene encodes CDR1 LNHDA and CDR2 SQIVND (reference sequence). The CDR3 spans 14 residues. The CDR3 sequence: CASSITPADTEAFF. CDR3 in DNA: TGTGCCAGTAGTATAACCCCGGCGGACACTGAAGCTTTCTTT.

The chain has TRBV7-6 and TRBJ2-1, with D tentatively TRBD2 (8 bases). This CDR3 has 20 amino acids. The V end lost 5 bases, the J end lost 0 bases, and 26 bases lay between the germline ends. The V gene's germline CDR1 is SGHVS and CDR2 FNYEAQ. The CDR3 DNA reads as TGTGCCAGCAGCCCAGGGGGTGCTTATAGCGGGACCAGCTCCTACAATGAGCAGTTCTTC. Protein: CASSPGGAYSGTSSYNEQFF. Filled out from reference TRBV7-6 and TRBJ2-1, the complete variable domain reads GAGVSQSPRYKVTKRGQDVALRCDPISGHVSLYWYRQALGQGPEFLTYFNYEAQQDKSGLPNDRFSAERPEGSISTLTIQRTEQRDSAMYRCASSPGGAYSGTSSYNEQFFGPGTRLTVL.

CDR3 amino acids: CASSQDLAGNTIYF. CDR3 coding DNA: TGTGCCAGCAGCCAAGATTTGGCCGGAAACACCATATATTTT. J is TRBJ1-3 and V is TRBV14; D remains ambiguous. Germline CDR1 is SGHDN and CDR2 is FVKESK. The CDR3 sequence is 14 residues long. Trimming removed 0 bases at V and 4 bases at J, with 7 bases between.

This chain connects TRBV11-2 to TRBJ2-2; no clear D gene. The CDR3 totals 16 residues. Per the germline V gene, CDR1 is SGHAT and CDR2 is FQNNGV. With 1 base removed from V and 1 base from J, the gap between germline ends came to 10 bases. CDR3 nucleotides: TGTGCCAGCAGCTTAGCCCGCACCTTGAACACCGGGGAGCTGTTTTTT. Translated, it gives CASSLARTLNTGELFF.

The chain combines TRBV27 with TRBJ1-1, with D possibly being TRBD1 (5 bases). The V and J ends lost 6 bases and 5 bases respectively, with 13 bases between them. Germline CDR1 and CDR2: MNHEY and SMNVEV (reference sequence). The CDR3 has 13 residues. DNA for the CDR3: TGTGCCAGCAGGAGTTGGGGGGAAACTGAAGCTTTCTTT. Its translation: CASRSWGETEAFF.

This clone was counted a few times. V gene TRBV2 combines with J gene TRBJ1-1; the D gene is possibly TRBD1 (5 bases). Looked up from germline, CDR1 is SNHLY and CDR2 is FYNNEI. CDR3 length: 13 residues. The V end lost 5 bases, the J end lost 3 bases, and 10 bases lay between the germline ends. The CDR3 DNA follows: TGTGCCAGCAGTCCTACAGGAGACACTGAAGCTTTCTTT. It yields the protein CASSPTGDTEAFF.

The V gene is TRBV6-1, the J gene TRBJ2-7; D might be TRBD1 (6 bases). The V gene lost 10 bases and the J gene lost 0 bases, with 16 bases spanning the gap. The germline CDR1 and CDR2 sequences are MNHNS and SASEGT. The length of the CDR3 is 14 residues. The CDR3 sequence is CATSPRDNSYEQYF. CDR3 nucleotide sequence: TGTGCCACCTCCCCCCGGGACAACTCCTACGAGCAGTACTTC.

This clone was counted only a few times. The chain links TRBV7-9 to TRBJ2-7; 7 bases line up with TRBD1. Germline V lookup: CDR1 SEHNR, CDR2 FQNEAQ (reference sequence). This CDR3 region has 15 residues. Trimming cost V 0 bases and J 3 bases; bases outside gene matches: 5. In DNA, the CDR3 is TGTGCCAGCAGCTTAGCCCGAGACAGGGACTACGAGCAGTACTTC. Protein: CASSLARDRDYEQYF. The full variable domain, its missing parts supplied by reference TRBV7-9 and TRBJ2-7, is DTGVSQNPRHKITKRGQNVTFRCDPISEHNRLYWYRQTLGQGPEFLTYFQNEAQLEKSRLLSDRFSAERPKGSFSTLEIQRTEQGDSAMYLCASSLARDRDYEQYFGPGTRLTVT.

The chain employs TRBV27 and TRBJ2-3; 11 nucleotides match TRBD2. After removal of 4 bases from V and 6 bases from J, the junction contained 9 bases not matched to a gene. The CDR3 has 16 amino acids. The germline gives CDR1 MNHEY, CDR2 SMNVEV (reference sequence). In DNA form, the CDR3 reads TGTGCCAGCAGTTCCGGGACTAGCGGAGAGGAGGATACGCAGTATTTT. It is translated as CASSSGTSGEEDTQYF.

This clone is a singleton in its sample. The chain employs TRBV4-3 and TRBJ1-6; 8 bases line up with TRBD1. V shed 1 base and J 16 bases; nucleotides not matched to a gene: 6. The germline V gene encodes CDR1 LGHNA and CDR2 YSLEER. The length of the CDR3 is 13 residues. DNA for the CDR3: TGCGCCAGCAGCCAAGGTTGGGGACAGGATCTCCACTTT. Translated: CASSQGWGQDLHF.

The chain joins TRBV28 to TRBJ1-2; 8 bases agree with TRBD1. CDR3 length: 15 residues. Germline trimming cut 2 bases from V and 1 base from J; bases unmatched to any gene: 3. Per the germline V gene, CDR1 is MDHEN and CDR2 is SYDVKM. CDR3 in DNA: TGTGCCAGCAGTTTAAGGACAGGGCATAACTATGGCTACACCTTC. Amino acids: CASSLRTGHNYGYTF.

J is TRBJ2-1 and V is TRBV6-5; D possibly corresponds to TRBD1 (6 bases). Trimming cost V 8 bases and J 0 bases, with 8 bases left between them. Per the germline V gene, CDR1 is MNHEY and CDR2 is SVGAGI. The CDR3 covers 13 residues. The CDR3 bases are TGTGCCAGCTTGGACAGCTCCTACAATGAGCAGTTCTTC. Encoded protein: CASLDSSYNEQFF.

The chain has TRBV19 and TRBJ2-3; D possibly corresponds to TRBD2 (5 bases). Germline CDR1 is LNHDA and CDR2 is SQIVND (reference sequence). The CDR3 contains 13 residues. The germline V and J ends were trimmed by 3 bases and 6 bases, with 10 bases remaining between them. The CDR3 nucleotides read TGTGCCAGTAGTATCCTAGCTGGTGATACGCAGTATTTT. This gives the protein CASSILAGDTQYF.

The chain is built from TRBV6-1 and TRBJ1-2; D gene unclear. CDR1 and CDR2 from the germline V gene are MNHNS and SASEGT. The CDR3 sequence is 11 residues long. The DNA for the CDR3 is TGTGCTCTACTGACTGTCTATGGCTACACCTTC. Translating it yields CALLTVYGYTF.

The chain combines TRBV10-2 with TRBJ2-1, with 14 nucleotides matching TRBD2. Germline CDR1 is WSHSY and CDR2 is SAAADI. This CDR3 contains 14 residues. V shed 11 bases, J shed 5 bases, and the junction held 5 bases outside the gene matches. The CDR3 loop reads CAAGTSGGNNEQFF. CDR3 sequence (DNA): TGCGCCGCAGGGACTAGCGGGGGCAACAATGAGCAGTTCTTC.

The table lists this clone with a few counts. This chain joins TRBV19 and TRBJ1-2; D not certain. CDR3 size: 13 residues. The germline V gene encodes CDR1 LNHDA and CDR2 SQIVND (reference sequence). V lost 2 bases, J lost 2 bases, and 6 bases lay in between. The CDR3, as DNA: TGTGCCAGTAGTATAATGGGGAACTATGGCTACACCTTC. Translated, it gives CASSIMGNYGYTF. The full variable domain, its missing parts supplied by reference TRBV19 and TRBJ1-2, is DGGITQSPKYLFRKEGQNVTLSCEQNLNHDAMYWYRQDPGQGLRLIYYSQIVNDFQKGDIAEGYSVSREKKESFPLTVTSAQKNPTAFYLCASSIMGNYGYTFGSGTRLTVV.

V and J are TRBV6-5 and TRBJ2-7, with 8 bases identical to TRBD1. The CDR3 is 13 amino acids. The V segment lost 5 bases and the J segment 6 bases; nucleotides outside the gene matches: 6. CDR1 MNHEY and CDR2 SVGAGI come from the germline V gene. CDR3 nucleotides: TGTGCCAGCAGTGGACAGGGATCCGTCGAGCAGTACTTC. Its translation: CASSGQGSVEQYF.

This rearrangement joins TRBV7-9 to TRBJ2-1; 7 bases map to TRBD2. V lost 1 base, J lost 3 bases, and 0 bases stayed unmatched. CDR1 SEHNR and CDR2 FQNEAQ come from the germline V gene (reference sequence). CDR3 length: 14 residues. The CDR3 region has the DNA TGTGCCAGCAGCTTAGGCGGGGGCTACAATGAGCAGTTCTTC. It encodes CASSLGGGYNEQFF.

V is TRBV19 and J is TRBJ2-3; weak D call: TRBD2 (5 bases). Looked up from germline, CDR1 is LNHDA and CDR2 is SQIVND (reference sequence). This CDR3 has 15 residues. V lost 2 bases and J 2 bases, leaving 11 bases between the germline ends. In nucleotides, the CDR3 is TGTGCCAGTAGTATAATGGACTCCCTCACAGATACGCAGTATTTT. This sequence encodes CASSIMDSLTDTQYF.

The chain is built from TRBV2 and TRBJ2-5, with D perhaps matching TRBD2 (6 bases). CDR1 is SNHLY and CDR2 is FYNNEI in the germline V gene. V lost 1 base and J 3 bases, leaving 9 bases between the germline ends. The CDR3 runs 14 residues. The CDR3 loop reads CASSEVWGEETQYF. The CDR3 bases are TGTGCCAGCAGTGAAGTATGGGGGGAAGAGACCCAGTACTTC.